These 25 T cell receptor beta chains were all obtained from the same sample, sequenced in a study of control samples from healthy donors and cancer patients. The data were produced by immunoSEQ multiplex PCR, yet TCRdb's version contains in-frame clones alone and is incomplete. The table shows some 100,000 clones, with roughly 89% occurring only once. The sample was blood. The receptor source for this set is a human donor in good health. The donor label of this sample is uncertain.

The J gene is TRBJ2-3, the V gene TRBV30, with D maybe TRBD2 (6 bases). Per the germline V gene, CDR1 is GTSNPN and CDR2 is SVGIG (reference sequence). Trimming shortened V by 0 bases and J by 0 bases, and 7 bases separated the two germline ends. The CDR3 runs to 14 residues. The CDR3 sequence is CAWSVGRSTDTQYF. CDR3 DNA: TGTGCCTGGAGTGTAGGGAGGAGCACAGATACGCAGTATTTT.

V is TRBV18 and J is TRBJ1-6; 9 nucleotides match TRBD1. V was pared by 2 bases and J by 7 bases, with 3 bases of the junction left unmatched. The CDR3 contains 15 residues. Germline V CDR1 and CDR2: KGHSH, LQKENI. The CDR3: CASSPYGTGNSPLHF. The CDR3, as DNA: TGTGCCAGCTCACCATATGGGACAGGGAATTCACCCCTCCACTTT.

This clone came up a few times. The V gene is TRBV28, the J gene TRBJ1-5; D is unresolved. V lost 8 bases and J 4 bases, leaving 12 bases between the germline ends. The CDR3 loop spans 13 amino acids. The germline V gene encodes CDR1 MDHEN and CDR2 SYDVKM. The CDR3 sequence is CASVSQVNQPQHF. In DNA form, the CDR3 reads TGTGCCAGCGTGAGTCAGGTAAATCAGCCCCAGCATTTT.

This rearrangement joins TRBV15 to TRBJ2-3, with unresolved D. The CDR3 extends over 15 amino acids. Deletions cut 1 base from V and 2 bases from J, with 10 bases between. Germline V gene sequence: CDR1 LNHNV, CDR2 YYDKDF (reference sequence). CDR3 loop: CATSRGEVLTDTQYF. The DNA of the CDR3 is TGTGCCACCAGCAGAGGAGAGGTTCTCACAGATACGCAGTATTTT.

The chain is built from TRBV5-1 and TRBJ2-2; D uncertain. V lost 4 bases to trimming and J lost 3 bases, with 10 bases between them. Germline V CDR1 and CDR2: SGHRS, YFSETQ. The CDR3 covers 14 residues. CDR3 DNA sequence: TGCGCCAGCAGCCTGGGCACCTACACCGGGGAGCTGTTTTTT. It specifies CASSLGTYTGELFF.

The rearrangement links TRBV27 to TRBJ1-6; no clear D. Germline V gives CDR1 MNHEY, CDR2 SMNVEV (reference sequence). V was trimmed by 3 bases and J by 7 bases, leaving 10 bases between them. The CDR3 extends over 14 amino acids. In DNA form, the CDR3 reads TGTGCCAGCAGTTTGGAGTCTCCGAATTCACCCCTCCACTTT. Amino acid sequence: CASSLESPNSPLHF.

V usage is TRBV30 and J usage is TRBJ2-3, with 9 bases identical to TRBD1. J was trimmed by 4 bases and V by 1 base; bases with no gene match: 12. In germline, CDR1 is GTSNPN, CDR2 SVGIG (reference sequence). The CDR3 sequence is 17 residues long. This chain's CDR3 is CAWSAQRDRVRADTQYF. CDR3 sequence (DNA): TGTGCCTGGAGTGCTCAGCGGGACAGGGTTCGCGCAGATACGCAGTATTTT.

The chain links TRBV2 to TRBJ2-1; perhaps TRBD1 as D (6 bases). Germline V CDR1 and CDR2: SNHLY, FYNNEI. Trimming stripped 4 bases from V and 4 bases from J, with 17 bases between. The CDR3 extends over 16 amino acids. The CDR3 spells CASSAAGWGTYNEQFF. CDR3 coding DNA: TGTGCCAGCAGTGCGGCGGGCTGGGGGACATACAATGAGCAGTTCTTC.

The chain joins TRBV5-1 to TRBJ2-3; 10 nucleotides match TRBD1. CDR1 is SGHRS, CDR2 YFSETQ, per germline. This CDR3 is 16 amino acids long. Germline trimming cut 1 base from V and 6 bases from J; bases unmatched to any gene: 8. The CDR3 reads CASSLTLGQGMDTQYF. The CDR3 coding sequence is TGCGCCAGCAGCTTGACCTTGGGACAGGGGATGGATACGCAGTATTTT.

This clone occurred a few times. The chain combines TRBV6-4 with TRBJ1-2; tentatively, D is TRBD1 (5 bases). CDR1 is MRHNA, CDR2 SNTAGT, per germline. CDR3 length equals 14 residues. The germline V and J ends were trimmed by 0 bases and 6 bases, with 11 bases remaining between them. This CDR3 is CASSDSSRVNGYTF. DNA for the CDR3: TGTGCCAGCAGTGACTCGAGCAGGGTTAATGGCTACACCTTC.

CDR3: CAGHRDNSPLHF. DNA for the CDR3: TGTGCCGGCCACAGGGACAATTCACCCCTCCACTTT. J is TRBJ1-6 and V is TRBV2; a possible D gene is TRBD1 (6 bases). The V gene lost 11 bases and the J gene lost 7 bases, with 12 bases spanning the gap. Germline V gene sequence: CDR1 SNHLY, CDR2 FYNNEI. The CDR3 sequence is 12 residues long.

The rearrangement uses TRBV5-6 and TRBJ1-5; 7 nucleotides agree with TRBD1. The V segment lost 4 bases and the J segment 4 bases; nucleotides outside the gene matches: 5. CDR1 SGHDT and CDR2 YYEEEE come from the germline V gene. The CDR3 sequence is 14 residues long. The CDR3: CASSGGQQNQPQHF. Here the CDR3 DNA reads TGTGCCAGCAGCGGGGGACAGCAGAATCAGCCCCAGCATTTT. The variable domain in full, completed from reference TRBV5-6 and TRBJ1-5, reads DAGVTQSPTHLIKTRGQQVTLRCSPKSGHDTVSWYQQALGQGPQFIFQYYEEEERQRGNFPDRFSGHQFPNYSSELNVNALLLGDSALYLCASSGGQQNQPQHFGDGTRLSIL.

This sequence joins TRBV14 and TRBJ1-2, with TRBD1 as a possible D gene (5 bases). The CDR3 covers 14 residues. V lost 4 bases to trimming and J lost 8 bases, with 17 bases between them. From germline, CDR1 is SGHDN and CDR2 FVKESK. The CDR3 is CASSPQGLLGGYTF. CDR3 in DNA: TGTGCCAGCAGCCCGCAGGGACTGCTAGGAGGCTACACCTTC.

This clone was detected only once. The V gene is TRBV18, the J gene TRBJ2-5; D not resolved. The germline V gene encodes CDR1 KGHSH and CDR2 LQKENI. CDR3 size: 12 residues. The ends were cut back, 4 bases at V and 5 bases at J, with 8 bases in the middle. This chain's CDR3 is CASSRAGETQYF. In DNA form, the CDR3 reads TGTGCCAGCTCACGCGCAGGCGAGACCCAGTACTTC. Together with reference TRBV18 and TRBJ2-5, the CDR3 gives the full variable domain: NAGVMQNPRHLVRRRGQEARLRCSPMKGHSHVYWYRQLPEEGLKFMVYLQKENIIDESGMPKERFSAEFPKEGPSILRIQQVVRGDSAAYFCASSRAGETQYFGPGTRLLVL.

V and J are TRBV5-8 and TRBJ2-1; D gene unclear. This CDR3 contains 16 residues. The germline CDR1 and CDR2 sequences are SGHTS and YDEGEE. V was clipped by 2 bases and J by 0 bases, with 12 bases between them. The CDR3 region is CASSFYSVSSYNEQFF. CDR3 DNA: TGTGCCAGCAGCTTTTATAGTGTCAGCTCCTACAATGAGCAGTTCTTC. The variable domain in full, completed from reference TRBV5-8 and TRBJ2-1, reads EAGVTQSPTHLIKTRGQQATLRCSPISGHTSVYWYQQALGLGLQFLLWYDEGEERNRGNFPPRFSGRQFPNYSSELNVNALELEDSALYLCASSFYSVSSYNEQFFGPGTRLTVL.

This clone was seen just once. V and J are TRBV6-5 and TRBJ1-1; 8 bases match TRBD1. Trimming cost V 7 bases and J 6 bases; bases outside gene matches: 10. Germline CDR1 and CDR2: MNHEY and SVGAGI. CDR3 length: 14 amino acids. The CDR3: CASNPDRADAEAFF. The CDR3 DNA sequence: TGTGCCAGCAACCCGGACAGGGCGGACGCTGAAGCTTTCTTT.

CDR3 nucleotides: TGTGCCAGCAGGGGGCTAGCGGCTAACACCGGGGAGCTGTTTTTT. It encodes CASRGLAANTGELFF. The chain combines TRBV6-5 with TRBJ2-2; TRBD2 matches 7 bases. The V gene's germline CDR1 is MNHEY and CDR2 SVGAGI. Trimming took 6 bases from V and 2 from J; bases not matched to a gene: 6. This CDR3 is built from 15 residues.

The chain uses TRBV24-1 and TRBJ2-3; weak D call: TRBD1 (7 bases). CDR3 size: 16 residues. Deletions cut 3 bases from V and 0 bases from J, with 12 bases between. Germline V gene lookup returns CDR1 KGHDR and CDR2 SFDVKD. CDR3 bases: TGTGCCACCAGTGATCCGACAGGGACTAGCACAGATACGCAGTATTTT. Protein sequence: CATSDPTGTSTDTQYF.

The chain combines TRBV5-6 with TRBJ1-4; D gene ambiguous. The CDR3 length is 13 residues. Germline V gives CDR1 SGHDT, CDR2 YYEEEE. The V gene lost 1 base and the J gene lost 8 bases, with 9 bases spanning the gap. CDR3 sequence reads: CASSLPVGEKLFF. In nucleotides, the CDR3 is TGTGCCAGCAGCTTGCCGGTAGGCGAAAAACTGTTTTTT.

This clone was observed a handful of times. This rearrangement joins TRBV19 to TRBJ1-1, with a weak D call TRBD1 (6 bases). The CDR3 is made up of 13 amino acids. V was trimmed by 1 base and J by 4 bases, leaving 7 bases between them. The V gene's germline CDR1 is LNHDA and CDR2 SQIVND (reference sequence). CDR3 bases: TGTGCCAGTAGTATAGTACAGGGCACTGAAGCTTTCTTT. Protein product: CASSIVQGTEAFF.

The chain uses TRBV18 and TRBJ1-5; possibly TRBD1 for D (5 bases). CDR1 is KGHSH and CDR2 is LQKENI in the germline V gene. CDR3 length: 13 amino acids. Trimming removed 2 bases at V and 7 bases at J, with 9 bases between. CDR3 nucleotide sequence: TGTGCCAGCTCACCAGGGGGGGACCAGCCCCAGCATTTT. It specifies CASSPGGDQPQHF.

The genes are TRBV27 and TRBJ1-5; D call uncertain. The V end was cut by 3 bases, the J end by 5 bases, with 11 bases between. In germline, CDR1 is MNHEY, CDR2 SMNVEV (reference sequence). This CDR3 is 14 amino acids long. CDR3 nucleotides: TGTGCCAGCAGTTTCCGTGGGGAGGATCAGCCCCAGCATTTT. It specifies CASSFRGEDQPQHF.

The chain has TRBV19 and TRBJ1-3; D not resolved. With 3 bases removed from V and 0 bases from J, the gap between germline ends came to 12 bases. CDR3 length equals 16 residues. CDR1 LNHDA and CDR2 SQIVND come from the germline V gene (reference sequence). The CDR3 DNA sequence: TGTGCCAGTAGTATCGAAAAGACCTTCTCTGGAAACACCATATATTTT. This encodes CASSIEKTFSGNTIYF.

The V gene is TRBV6-5, the J gene TRBJ1-4; TRBD1 matches at 7 bases. CDR1 and CDR2 (germline): MNHEY, SVGAGI. The J segment lost 7 bases and the V segment lost 6 bases, leaving 8 bases of the junction unmatched. This CDR3 contains 14 residues. The CDR3: CASSETGWREKLFF. The CDR3 DNA reads TGTGCCAGCAGCGAGACAGGGTGGCGTGAAAAACTGTTTTTT.

This clone was recorded a few times. The rearrangement uses TRBV7-8 and TRBJ1-5; possibly TRBD1 for D (6 bases). Germline V lookup: CDR1 SGHVS, CDR2 FQNEAQ. V was shortened by 5 bases and J by 1 base, with 15 bases between the two germline ends. This CDR3 is built from 16 residues. The chain's CDR3 is CASSTQGRQSNQPQHF. The CDR3 bases are TGTGCCAGCAGCACCCAGGGGAGGCAGAGCAATCAGCCCCAGCATTTT.